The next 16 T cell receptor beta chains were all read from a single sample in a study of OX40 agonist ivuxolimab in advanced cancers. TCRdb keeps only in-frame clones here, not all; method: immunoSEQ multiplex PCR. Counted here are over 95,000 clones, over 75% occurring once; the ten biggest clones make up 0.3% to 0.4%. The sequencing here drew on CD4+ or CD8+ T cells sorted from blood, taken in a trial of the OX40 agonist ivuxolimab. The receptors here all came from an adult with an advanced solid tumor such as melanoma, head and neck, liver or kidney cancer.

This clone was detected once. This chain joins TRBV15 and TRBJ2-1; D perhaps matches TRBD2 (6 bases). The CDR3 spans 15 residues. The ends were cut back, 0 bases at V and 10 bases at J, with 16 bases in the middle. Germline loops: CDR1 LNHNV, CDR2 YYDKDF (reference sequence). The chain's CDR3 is CATSRDGTGREEQFF. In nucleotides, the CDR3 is TGTGCCACCAGCAGAGATGGGACTGGAAGAGAGGAGCAGTTCTTC.

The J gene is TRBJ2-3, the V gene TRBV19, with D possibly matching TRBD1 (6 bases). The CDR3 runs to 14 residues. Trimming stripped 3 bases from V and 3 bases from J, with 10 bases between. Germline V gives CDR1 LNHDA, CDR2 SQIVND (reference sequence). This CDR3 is CASSIGQGTDTQYF. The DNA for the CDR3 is TGTGCCAGTAGTATCGGCCAGGGGACAGATACGCAGTATTTT.

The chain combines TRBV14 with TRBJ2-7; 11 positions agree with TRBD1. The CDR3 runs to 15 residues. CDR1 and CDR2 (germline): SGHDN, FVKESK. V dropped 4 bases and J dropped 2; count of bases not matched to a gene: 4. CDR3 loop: CASSLGQGVAYEQYF. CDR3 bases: TGTGCCAGCAGCCTGGGACAGGGGGTAGCCTACGAGCAGTACTTC.

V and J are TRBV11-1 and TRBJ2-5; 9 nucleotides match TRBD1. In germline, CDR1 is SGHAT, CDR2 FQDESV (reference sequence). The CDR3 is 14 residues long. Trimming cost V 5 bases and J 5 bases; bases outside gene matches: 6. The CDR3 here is CASSPQGAAETQYF. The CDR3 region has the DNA TGTGCCAGCAGCCCACAGGGGGCGGCGGAGACCCAGTACTTC.

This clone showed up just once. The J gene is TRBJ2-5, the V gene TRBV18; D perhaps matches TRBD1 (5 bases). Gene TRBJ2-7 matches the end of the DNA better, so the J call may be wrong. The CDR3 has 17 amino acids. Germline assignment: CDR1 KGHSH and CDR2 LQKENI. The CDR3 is CASSIDSPNILTYEQYF. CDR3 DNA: TGTGCCAGCTCAATTGACAGTCCCAATATCCTCACCTACGAGCAGTACTTC.

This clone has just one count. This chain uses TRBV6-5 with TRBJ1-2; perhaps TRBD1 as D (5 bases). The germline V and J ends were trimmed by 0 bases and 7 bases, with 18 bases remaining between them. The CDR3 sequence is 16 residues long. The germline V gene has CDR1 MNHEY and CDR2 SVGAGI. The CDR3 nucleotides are TGTGCCAGCAGTTACTCGATCAGCGGGGGAGTAGGTGGCTACACCTTC. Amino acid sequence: CASSYSISGGVGGYTF.

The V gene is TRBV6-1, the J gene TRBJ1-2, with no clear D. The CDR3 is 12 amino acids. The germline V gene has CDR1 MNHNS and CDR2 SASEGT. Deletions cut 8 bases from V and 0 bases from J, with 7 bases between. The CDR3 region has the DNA TGTGCCAGCGGGTTTGCTAACTATGGCTACACCTTC. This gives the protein CASGFANYGYTF.

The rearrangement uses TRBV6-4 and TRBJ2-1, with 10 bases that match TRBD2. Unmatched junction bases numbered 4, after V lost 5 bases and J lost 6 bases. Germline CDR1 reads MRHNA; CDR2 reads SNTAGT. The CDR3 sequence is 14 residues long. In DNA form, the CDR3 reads TGTGCCAGCAGTTCTGGACTAGCGGTCAATGAGCAGTTCTTC. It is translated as CASSSGLAVNEQFF.

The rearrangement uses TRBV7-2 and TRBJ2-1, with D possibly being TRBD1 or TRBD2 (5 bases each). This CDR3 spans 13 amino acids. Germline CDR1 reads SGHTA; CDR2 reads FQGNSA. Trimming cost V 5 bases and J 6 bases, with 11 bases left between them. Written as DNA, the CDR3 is TGTGCCAGCAGCGGGGGACCAACCAATGAGCAGTTCTTC. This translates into CASSGGPTNEQFF.

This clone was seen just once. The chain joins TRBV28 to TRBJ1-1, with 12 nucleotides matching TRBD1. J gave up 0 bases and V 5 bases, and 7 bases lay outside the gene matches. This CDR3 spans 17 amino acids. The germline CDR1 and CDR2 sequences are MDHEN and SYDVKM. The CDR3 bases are TGTGCCAGCAGTACGACCGGGACAGGGGGCATGAACACTGAAGCTTTCTTT. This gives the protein CASSTTGTGGMNTEAFF. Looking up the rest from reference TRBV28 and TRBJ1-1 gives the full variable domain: DVKVTQSSRYLVKRTGEKVFLECVQDMDHENMFWYRQDPGLGLRLIYFSYDVKMKEKGDIPEGYSVSREKKERFSLILESASTNQTSMYLCASSTTGTGGMNTEAFFGQGTRLTVV.

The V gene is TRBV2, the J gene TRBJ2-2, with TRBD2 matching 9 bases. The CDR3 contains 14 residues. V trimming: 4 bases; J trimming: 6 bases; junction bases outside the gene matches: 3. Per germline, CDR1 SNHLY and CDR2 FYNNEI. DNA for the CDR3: TGTGCCAGCAGTGGAACTAGCGGGCCCGGGGAGCTGTTTTTT. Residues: CASSGTSGPGELFF. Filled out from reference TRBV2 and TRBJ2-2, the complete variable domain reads EPEVTQTPSHQVTQMGQEVILRCVPISNHLYFYWYRQILGQKVEFLVSFYNNEISEKSEIFDDQFSVERPDGSNFTLKIRSTKLEDSAMYFCASSGTSGPGELFFGEGSRLTVL.

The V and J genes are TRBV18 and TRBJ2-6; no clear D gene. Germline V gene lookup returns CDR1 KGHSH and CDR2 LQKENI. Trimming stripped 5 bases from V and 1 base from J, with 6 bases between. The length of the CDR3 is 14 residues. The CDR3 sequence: CASSGSSGANVLTF. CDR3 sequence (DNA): TGTGCCAGCTCAGGGTCTTCTGGGGCCAACGTCCTGACTTTC.

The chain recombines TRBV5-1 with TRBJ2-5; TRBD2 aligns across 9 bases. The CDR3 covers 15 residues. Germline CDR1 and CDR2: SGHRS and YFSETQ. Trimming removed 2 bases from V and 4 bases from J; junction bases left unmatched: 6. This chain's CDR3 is CASSLSSGSVETQYF. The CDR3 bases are TGCGCCAGCAGCTTAAGTAGCGGGAGCGTAGAGACCCAGTACTTC. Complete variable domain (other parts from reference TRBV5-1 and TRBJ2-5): KAGVTQTPRYLIKTRGQQVTLSCSPISGHRSVSWYQQTPGQGLQFLFEYFSETQRNKGNFPGRFSGRQFSNSRSEMNVSTLELGDSALYLCASSLSSGSVETQYFGPGTRLLVL.

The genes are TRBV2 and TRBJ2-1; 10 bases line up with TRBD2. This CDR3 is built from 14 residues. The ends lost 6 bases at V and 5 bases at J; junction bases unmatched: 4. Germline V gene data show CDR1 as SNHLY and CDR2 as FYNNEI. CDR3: CASRGLAVNNEQFF. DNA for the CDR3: TGTGCCAGCAGAGGACTAGCGGTTAACAATGAGCAGTTCTTC.

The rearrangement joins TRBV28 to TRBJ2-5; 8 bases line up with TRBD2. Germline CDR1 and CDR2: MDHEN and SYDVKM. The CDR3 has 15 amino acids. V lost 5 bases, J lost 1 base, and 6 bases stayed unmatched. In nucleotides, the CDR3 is TGTGCCAGCAGTCCACACGGGAGGGCCCAAGAGACCCAGTACTTC. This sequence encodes CASSPHGRAQETQYF.

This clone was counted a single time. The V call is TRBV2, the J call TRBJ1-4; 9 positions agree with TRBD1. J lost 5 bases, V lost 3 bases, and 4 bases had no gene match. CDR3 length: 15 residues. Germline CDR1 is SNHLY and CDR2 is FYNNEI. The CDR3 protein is CASSETGTGNEKLFF. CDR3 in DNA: TGTGCCAGCAGTGAGACCGGGACAGGGAATGAAAAACTGTTTTTT.